This T cell receptor (beta chain) was sequenced in a study of control samples from healthy donors and cancer patients (dated by TCRdb to the early 2020s). The library relied on the immunoSEQ multiplex PCR assay. Sourced from immuneACCESS, this table was stored by TCRdb with only in-frame sequences that have V and J called. A share of the clones is absent; for the studies checked, an unresolved V gene accounts for under half, and the remainder has no known explanation. Recorded for this sample are about 130,000 clones; about 94% of them occurred a single time. 13% to 15% of the sample comes from the top ten. The CDR3 numbers 15 residues from cysteine through phenylalanine. The DNA shown is the 45-base CDR3, in frame from base 1. The germline V gene specifies SGHTA as CDR1 and FQGNSA as CDR2. The V end loses 3 bases and the J end loses 0 bases, and a stretch of 9 bases separates them. To note about this clone: The clone's antigen remains unknown. The record has no base qualities; no much larger clone is one base away.

The receptor comes from a man in his 60s with colorectal cancer. Recombination linked TRBV7-2 to TRBJ1-3; perhaps TRBD1 is the D gene, with 6 bases matching. The sequencing input was PBMCs. At the DNA level, the sequence is TGTGCCAGCAGCTTCGGGGGGCCCTCTGGAAACACCATATATTTT. Its translation is CASSFGGPSGNTIYF.